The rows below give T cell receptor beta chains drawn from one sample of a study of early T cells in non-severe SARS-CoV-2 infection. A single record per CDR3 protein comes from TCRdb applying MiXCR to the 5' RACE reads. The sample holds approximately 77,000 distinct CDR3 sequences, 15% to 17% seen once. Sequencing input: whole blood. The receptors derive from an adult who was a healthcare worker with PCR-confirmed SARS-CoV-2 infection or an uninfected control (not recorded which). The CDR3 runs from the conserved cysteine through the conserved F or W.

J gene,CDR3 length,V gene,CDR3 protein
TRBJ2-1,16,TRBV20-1,CSAREQGFSVYNEQFF
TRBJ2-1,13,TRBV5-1,CATASGGSDEQFF
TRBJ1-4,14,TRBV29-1,CSVKAATGHEKLFF
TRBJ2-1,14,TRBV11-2,CASSFIAGGNEQFF
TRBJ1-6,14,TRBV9,CASSSGTANSPLHF
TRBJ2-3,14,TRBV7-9,CASSLRGGSDTQYF
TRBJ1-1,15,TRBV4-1,CASSPITGELTEAFF
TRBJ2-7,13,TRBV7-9,CASSPPLGDEQYF
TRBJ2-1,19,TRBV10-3,CAIAPGLGMSNSLSNEQFF
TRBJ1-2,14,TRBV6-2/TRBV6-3,CASSFRRGGYGYTF
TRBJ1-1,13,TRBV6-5,CASSYQGTTEAFF
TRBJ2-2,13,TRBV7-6,CASSFSGAGELFF
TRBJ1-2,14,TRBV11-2,CASSPPRQYYGYTF
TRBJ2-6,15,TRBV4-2,CASSQGASGANVLTF
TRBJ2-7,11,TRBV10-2,CAHGTGGEQYF
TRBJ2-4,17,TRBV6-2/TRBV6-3,CASSRDRDTLAKNIQYF
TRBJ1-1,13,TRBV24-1,CATSPGWNTEAFF
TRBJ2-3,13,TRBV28,CASSSNLADTQYF